Below, 27 T cell receptor beta chains from the same sample are listed, as sequenced in a study of Graves' ophthalmopathy and Graves' hyperthyroidism. Amplification from RNA transcripts yielded the TCR beta CDR3 regions. First-round RT-PCR employed HTBI primers, with a second-round multiplex PCR after it. TCRdb independently ran MiXCR on the multiplex PCR reads; one entry per CDR3 protein. The sample has about 740,000 distinct CDR3 sequences, around 40% seen once. Sequenced input: peripheral blood. The receptors were sampled from an adult man with Graves' ophthalmopathy.

The chain uses TRBV5-4 and TRBJ2-5, with 7 bases that match TRBD2. V shed 1 base and J 5 bases; nucleotides not matched to a gene: 8. This CDR3 spans 15 amino acids. The V gene's germline CDR1 is SGHNT and CDR2 YYREEE (reference sequence). CDR3 sequence: CASSLKRGAKETQYF. CDR3 DNA sequence: TGTGCCAGCAGCTTGAAGCGGGGTGCTAAGGAGACCCAGTACTTC.

The rearrangement links TRBV2 to TRBJ1-2; 7 bases agree with TRBD1. V lost 5 bases, J lost 2 bases, and 5 bases stayed unmatched. Per the germline V gene, CDR1 is SNHLY and CDR2 is FYNNEI. The CDR3 spans 14 residues. CDR3 residues: CASSTGVGNYGYTF. The CDR3 nucleotides read TGTGCCAGCAGTACAGGGGTCGGAAACTATGGCTACACCTTC.

This clonotype was counted ten times or more. The V gene is TRBV19, the J gene TRBJ1-5; TRBD1 matches at 8 bases. The CDR3 totals 13 residues. V shed 4 bases, J shed 10 bases, and the junction held 6 bases outside the gene matches. Germline CDR1 LNHDA, CDR2 SQIVND (reference sequence). Here the CDR3 reads CASSTLTGDPQHF. In DNA, the CDR3 is TGTGCCAGTAGTACTCTGACAGGGGACCCCCAGCATTTT.

V gene TRBV7-3 combines with J gene TRBJ1-2; 11 positions match TRBD1. Germline V gives CDR1 SGHTA, CDR2 FQGTGA. This CDR3 has 16 amino acids. The V and J ends lost 5 bases and 3 bases, in that order; junction bases with no gene match: 8. CDR3 DNA sequence: TGTGCCAGCAGCCAGTCACGGACAGGGGGCGACTATGGCTACACCTTC. It codes for CASSQSRTGGDYGYTF.

A few counts support this clonotype. V and J are TRBV25-1 and TRBJ2-2; the D gene could be TRBD1 or TRBD2 (5 bases each). The CDR3 contains 18 residues. Germline CDR1 MGHDK, CDR2 SYGVNS. V was clipped by 6 bases and J by 2 bases, with 22 bases between them. CDR3 in amino acids: CASSQEGPFTSNTGELFF. CDR3 sequence (DNA): TGTGCCAGCAGCCAAGAGGGACCCTTCACATCAAACACCGGGGAGCTGTTTTTT.

V is TRBV2 and J is TRBJ1-5; D not certain. The CDR3 runs 15 residues. The V gene lost 5 bases and the J gene lost 0 bases, with 11 bases spanning the gap. Looked up from germline, CDR1 is SNHLY and CDR2 is FYNNEI. The CDR3 nucleotides read TGTGCCAGCAGTTTCCTGGGTATTAGCAATCAGCCCCAGCATTTT. It is translated as CASSFLGISNQPQHF.

Ten or more counts support this clonotype. One junction end disagrees with the germline gene, perhaps due to a read error. This chain links TRBV7-2 with TRBJ1-2; D unclear. The CDR3 has 13 residues. In germline, CDR1 is SGHTA, CDR2 FQGNSA. CDR3 in DNA: TGCGCCAGCAGCTTGGCAGATGGTTATGGCTACACCTTC. Translation: CASSLADGYGYTF.

The sample holds many counts of this clonotype. CDR3: CASFDPTLNQPQHF. The CDR3 region has the DNA TGTGCCAGCTTCGACCCAACATTAAATCAGCCCCAGCATTTT. The chain recombines TRBV10-3 with TRBJ1-5; D not certain. V gave up 10 bases and J gave up 4 bases, with 17 bases separating them. CDR1 and CDR2 (germline): ENHRY, SYGVKD. CDR3 length equals 14 residues.

This clonotype was picked up many times. V is TRBV11-2 and J is TRBJ1-4; D unclear. This CDR3 region has 12 residues. The V gene lost 3 bases and the J gene lost 8 bases, with 7 bases spanning the gap. Per the germline V gene, CDR1 is SGHAT and CDR2 is FQNNGV. The CDR3 DNA is TGTGCCAGCAGCTTTCCCGGAGAAAAACTGTTTTTT. It specifies CASSFPGEKLFF.

Remarks on this clonotype: A junction end diverges from the germline sequence, so it may reflect a read error. The rearrangement joins TRBV7-9 to TRBJ1-1, with a possible D match to TRBD1 (6 bases). Looked up from germline, CDR1 is SEHNR and CDR2 is FQNEAQ (reference sequence). This CDR3 has 13 residues. CDR3 sequence (DNA): TGTGCCAGCAGCTATACAGGGCGCACTGAAGCTTCCTTT. Protein: CASSYTGRTEASF.

This clonotype was seen more than once but under ten times. The chain joins TRBV19 to TRBJ2-5; possible D gene TRBD2, 5 bases. V was cut by 1 base and J by 1 base, with 13 bases left in between. The CDR3 contains 16 residues. CDR1 LNHDA and CDR2 SQIVND come from the germline V gene (reference sequence). The CDR3 sequence: CASSIGPAATQETQYF. CDR3 DNA: TGTGCCAGTAGTATAGGACCAGCGGCGACCCAAGAGACCCAGTACTTC.

The CDR3 coding sequence is TGTGCCACCAGTGACCCCGGGACTAGCGGGAGGTTCATTAGCGAGCAGTACTTC. Protein: CATSDPGTSGRFISEQYF. V gene TRBV24-1 combines with J gene TRBJ2-7, with 15 bases identical to TRBD2. The CDR3 sequence is 18 residues long. Germline trimming cut 4 bases from V and 6 bases from J; bases unmatched to any gene: 12. CDR1 KGHDR and CDR2 SFDVKD come from the germline V gene.

This clonotype was observed at least ten times. The chain couples TRBV7-9 to TRBJ1-6; D is possibly TRBD1 (6 bases). Trimming cost V 8 bases and J 8 bases, with 13 bases left between them. Germline V lookup: CDR1 SEHNR, CDR2 FQNEAQ (reference sequence). The CDR3 is 13 residues long. This chain's CDR3 is CASDTSGDSPLHF. The CDR3 DNA reads TGTGCCAGCGACACCTCAGGGGATTCACCCCTCCACTTT. The complete variable domain, with remaining parts taken from reference TRBV7-9 and TRBJ1-6, reads DTGVSQNPRHKITKRGQNVTFRCDPISEHNRLYWYRQTLGQGPEFLTYFQNEAQLEKSRLLSDRFSAERPKGSFSTLEIQRTEQGDSAMYLCASDTSGDSPLHFGNGTRLTVT.

In its sample, this clonotype was seen a few times. V is TRBV7-9 and J is TRBJ1-5, with TRBD1 identical over 7 bases. The V gene end was trimmed by 3 bases and the J gene end by 4 bases; junction bases not matched to a gene: 6. The CDR3 length is 15 residues. Germline V gene lookup returns CDR1 SEHNR and CDR2 FQNEAQ (reference sequence). In DNA form, the CDR3 reads TGTGCCAGCAGCTTGGGGGACAGTAGGAATCAGCCCCAGCATTTT. Protein product: CASSLGDSRNQPQHF. The complete variable domain, with remaining parts taken from reference TRBV7-9 and TRBJ1-5, reads DTGVSQNPRHKITKRGQNVTFRCDPISEHNRLYWYRQTLGQGPEFLTYFQNEAQLEKSRLLSDRFSAERPKGSFSTLEIQRTEQGDSAMYLCASSLGDSRNQPQHFGDGTRLSIL.

In the case of this clonotype: A read error is likely, as this CDR3 ends without the conserved phenylalanine or tryptophan. The DNA is omitted, as the CDR3 cannot be located on it reliably, and the CDR3 follows TCRdb's listing. The CDR3 region is CATSRDRL. V is TRBV15 and J is TRBJ1-2. Per the germline V gene, CDR1 is LNHNV and CDR2 is YYDKDF (reference sequence). With termini counted, the CDR3 has 8 amino acids.

Concerning this clonotype: A much larger clone lies one base from this, so it may be a read error. The V gene is TRBV7-9, the J gene TRBJ1-4; no definite D call. The CDR3 consists of 16 residues. CDR1 and CDR2 from the germline V gene are SEHNR and FQNEAQ (reference sequence). CDR3 sequence: CASSLLRPTLYEELFF. CDR3 DNA sequence: TGTGCCAGCAGCTTACTGCGTCCAACCCTCTATGAAGAACTGTTTTTT. The whole variable domain, remainder taken from reference TRBV7-9 and TRBJ1-4, is DTGVSQNPRHKITKRGQNVTFRCDPISEHNRLYWYRQTLGQGPEFLTYFQNEAQLEKSRLLSDRFSAERPKGSFSTLEIQRTEQGDSAMYLCASSLLRPTLYEELFFGSGTQLSVL.

This clonotype was seen at least ten times. The chain couples TRBV15 to TRBJ1-4, with 8 bases identical to TRBD1. The CDR3 contains 18 residues. Germline trimming cut 5 bases from V and 4 bases from J; bases unmatched to any gene: 15. The V gene's germline CDR1 is LNHNV and CDR2 YYDKDF (reference sequence). CDR3 nucleotide sequence: TGTGCCACCAGCCTAGAGGTCCAGGGGGCGTCAATTAATGAAAAACTGTTTTTT. It yields the protein CATSLEVQGASINEKLFF.

Remarks on this clonotype: A much more abundant neighbour one base away suggests this may be a read error. V gene TRBV29-1 combines with J gene TRBJ1-1; D not certain. This CDR3 spans 16 amino acids. CDR1 and CDR2 from the germline V gene are SQVTM and ANQGSEA. Trimming took off 7 bases at V and 4 bases at J, with 25 bases between the two ends. This chain's CDR3 is CSAQRPWAPESTEAFF. The CDR3 DNA reads as TGCAGCGCACAACGACCCTGGGCGCCAGAGAGCACTGAAGCTTTCTTT. Filled out from reference TRBV29-1 and TRBJ1-1, the complete variable domain reads SAVISQKPSRDICQRGTSLTIQCQVDSQVTMMFWYRQQPGQSLTLIATANQGSEATYESGFVIDKFPISRPNLTFSTLTVSNMSPEDSSIYLCSAQRPWAPESTEAFFGQGTRLTVV.

There are many counts of this clonotype. The genes are TRBV10-3 and TRBJ1-1; possibly TRBD1 for D (5 bases). This CDR3 has 13 residues. Looked up from germline, CDR1 is ENHRY and CDR2 is SYGVKD. V was cut by 6 bases and J by 6 bases, with 14 bases left in between. The CDR3 nucleotides read TGTGCCATCAGCGAACGAACAGGTTCTGAAGCTTTCTTT. Its protein is CAISERTGSEAFF.

The V and J genes are TRBV7-9 and TRBJ2-5, with D perhaps matching TRBD2 (5 bases). Germline V gives CDR1 SEHNR, CDR2 FQNEAQ (reference sequence). V was cut by 4 bases and J by 5 bases, with 11 bases left in between. CDR3 length: 13 amino acids. CDR3 coding DNA: TGTGCCAGCAGCTCGGGATCAGTGGAGACCCAGTACTTC. The encoded protein is CASSSGSVETQYF.

About this clonotype itself: No conserved phenylalanine or tryptophan is present at the end of the CDR3, so a read error is the likely explanation. The chain uses TRBV9 and TRBJ1-1, with D hard to call. V lost 2 bases to trimming and J lost 3 bases, with 14 bases between them. The CDR3 extends over 15 amino acids. In germline, CDR1 is SGDLS, CDR2 YYNGEE. DNA of the CDR3: TGTGCCAGCAGCGTTATGGCTCAGTGGGACACTGAAGCTTTCCTT. Translation: CASSVMAQWDTEAFL.

In its sample, this clonotype was seen many times. In DNA, the CDR3 is TGCAGCGTTGACACTAGCGGGGGACAAGAGACCCAGTACTTC. This translates into CSVDTSGGQETQYF. This chain uses TRBV29-1 with TRBJ2-5; the match to TRBD2 covers 11 bases. V trimming: 3 bases; J trimming: 2 bases; junction bases outside the gene matches: 2. The CDR3 is 14 residues long. Germline assignment: CDR1 SQVTM and CDR2 ANQGSEA.

Only a few counts were recorded for this clonotype. A much larger clone differs by one base, so this may be a read error. J is TRBJ2-5 and V is TRBV5-6; the D gene could be TRBD1 or TRBD2 (5 bases each). CDR1 is SGHDT, CDR2 YYEEEE, per germline. The CDR3 is made up of 12 amino acids. Written as DNA, the CDR3 is TGTGCCAGCTTCAGACCAGCTGGGACCCAGCACTTC. Protein product: CASFRPAGTQHF.

This clonotype was recorded a few times. The DNA for the CDR3 is TGTGCCAGCAGTTACGGGACAGGCGGTAACGAGCAGTACTTC. It encodes CASSYGTGGNEQYF. The chain employs TRBV14 and TRBJ2-7; 8 bases are shared with TRBD1. CDR1 is SGHDN and CDR2 is FVKESK in the germline V gene. V lost 6 bases to trimming and J lost 5 bases; unmatched junction nucleotides: 9. The CDR3 is 14 amino acids.

The sample holds one count of this clonotype. Just one base apart from a much larger clone, this may be a read error. The chain couples TRBV7-3 to TRBJ2-6; D not resolved. V shed 2 bases and J shed 0 bases, with 11 bases lying between them. The CDR3 runs 17 residues. Germline V gene lookup returns CDR1 SGHTA and CDR2 FQGTGA. CDR3 amino acids: CASSLVPPSSGANVLTF. The CDR3 region has the DNA TGTGCCAGCAGCTTAGTCCCCCCCAGCTCTGGGGCCAACGTCCTGACTTTC.

The chain carries TRBV2 and TRBJ2-5; TRBD1 agrees at 7 bases. CDR1 is SNHLY, CDR2 FYNNEI, per germline. This CDR3 comprises 14 residues. J gave up 9 bases and V 6 bases, and 13 bases lay outside the gene matches. CDR3 coding DNA: TGTGCCAGCAGCCGACAGGGAAGGAATCAGCCCCAGTACTTC. Translated: CASSRQGRNQPQYF.

The chain couples TRBV7-2 to TRBJ1-6, with D possibly matching TRBD1 (6 bases). The CDR3 loop spans 16 amino acids. Trimming pared 2 bases from V and 4 bases from J, leaving 12 bases between. CDR1 and CDR2 (germline): SGHTA, FQGNSA. Here the CDR3 reads CASSLYGGQYNSPLHF. Here the CDR3 DNA reads TGTGCCAGCAGCTTATACGGGGGACAATATAATTCACCCCTCCACTTT.